Shown below are 4 T cell receptor beta chains from a single sample sequenced in a study of blood T cell repertoires in COVID-19. Libraries were prepared by immunoSEQ multiplex PCR; TCRdb keeps only in-frame clonotypes and omits some of them. This sample has about 150,000 clones, with roughly four fifths found just once. The sequenced material came from peripheral blood. All receptors derive from a human donor with acute or convalescent COVID-19. The donor label of this sample is uncertain.

The chain recombines TRBV19 with TRBJ1-5; TRBD1 agrees at 7 bases. This CDR3 region has 14 residues. Trimming removed 6 bases from V and 5 bases from J; junction bases left unmatched: 7. CDR1 is LNHDA and CDR2 is SQIVND in the germline V gene (reference sequence). This CDR3 reads CASSPGQTYQPQHF. CDR3 sequence (DNA): TGTGCCAGTAGCCCGGGACAGACTTATCAGCCCCAGCATTTT.

The V call is TRBV3-1 (or the pseudogene TRBV3-2), the J call TRBJ2-3; 10 bases line up with TRBD2. J lost 2 bases, V lost 0 bases, and 2 bases had no gene match. The CDR3 is made up of 16 amino acids. Germline CDR1 LGHDT, CDR2 YNNKEL (reference sequence). The CDR3 DNA reads TGTGCCAGCAGCCAAGATACTAGCGGGGTCACAGATACGCAGTATTTT. Residues: CASSQDTSGVTDTQYF.

The rearrangement joins TRBV19 to TRBJ2-1; TRBD2 matches 11 bases. Germline V CDR1 and CDR2: LNHDA, SQIVND (reference sequence). V dropped 5 bases and J dropped 4; count of bases not matched to a gene: 4. CDR3 size: 15 residues. CDR3 nucleotides: TGTGCCAGTAGTCCGGGACTAGCGGATTACAATGAGCAGTTCTTC. This gives the protein CASSPGLADYNEQFF.

The J gene is TRBJ2-5, the V gene TRBV3-1 (or the pseudogene TRBV3-2); D possibly corresponds to TRBD2 (7 bases). V dropped 2 bases and J dropped 4 bases, with 11 bases sitting between them. The length of the CDR3 is 14 residues. CDR1 and CDR2 (germline): LGHDT, YNNKEL (reference sequence). In DNA, the CDR3 is TGTGCCAGCAGCCAATGGGGGGGCCGAGAGACCCAGTACTTC. The encoded protein is CASSQWGGRETQYF.